These T cell receptor beta chains were read from a single sample in a study of T cell clonotyping in hematopoietic cell transplantation. Using immunoSEQ multiplex PCR, the repertoire was profiled, and TCRdb retains in-frame clones only, with some absent. Of roughly 45,000 clones listed, 85% to 90% were seen once; the top ten hold less than 6.5%. The sequenced sample was peripheral blood mononuclear cells, obtained before stem cell transplant. All receptors derive from a man aged 55 to 70 with biphenotypic leukemia. Some clones in this sample may be carry-over from other donors' samples. CDR3s include the opening cysteine and the closing phenylalanine or tryptophan. D genes are given only for firm matches. The listing skips clone size in some rows; elsewhere it reads once, few, many or a size class.

D,size,J,V,CDR3,DNA
.,.,TRBJ2-4,TRBV25-1,CASSRAPNIQYF,TGTGCCAGCAGTAGGGCGCCAAACATTCAGTACTTC
.,.,TRBJ2-3,TRBV14,CASSQERTRDTQYF,TGTGCCAGCAGCCAAGAAAGGACGCGAGATACGCAGTATTTT
.,medium-sized,TRBJ1-1,TRBV30,CAWSVGSGTEAFF,TGTGCCTGGAGTGTGGGATCGGGCACTGAAGCTTTCTTT
.,few,TRBJ2-7,TRBV6-1,CASSELDLGVEQYF,TGTGCCAGCAGTGAGCTCGACCTTGGGGTCGAGCAGTACTTC
.,.,TRBJ1-1,TRBV19,CASSIQGGGTEAFF,TGTGCCAGTAGTATTCAAGGGGGAGGTACTGAAGCTTTCTTT
TRBD1,.,TRBJ2-7,TRBV15,CATSGDSAYEQYF,TGTGCCACCAGCGGGGACAGCGCCTACGAGCAGTACTTC
.,.,TRBJ2-2,TRBV2,CASSDPGELFF,TGTGCCAGCAGTGACCCCGGGGAGCTGTTTTTT
TRBD2,.,TRBJ2-5,TRBV11-2,CASRRRAGGQETQYF,TGTGCCAGCAGGAGGCGGGCGGGAGGTCAAGAGACCCAGTACTTC
.,.,TRBJ1-1,TRBV5-1,CASSMLVNTEAFF,TGCGCCAGCAGCATGCTAGTGAACACTGAAGCTTTCTTT
TRBD1,.,TRBJ1-5,TRBV6-1,CASSEAILDRAGQPQHF,TGTGCCAGCAGTGAAGCTATTTTGGACAGGGCGGGTCAGCCCCAGCATTTT
TRBD1,once,TRBJ2-1,TRBV15,CATSRDRGLTHEQFF,TGTGCCACCAGCAGGGACAGGGGGCTGACCCATGAGCAGTTCTTC
.,once,TRBJ2-7,TRBV5-6,CASSLIGIYEQYF,TGTGCCAGCAGCTTGATTGGGATCTACGAGCAGTACTTC
.,.,TRBJ1-5,TRBV4-1,CASSQTTVQPQHF,TGCGCCAGCAGCCAAACCACCGTTCAGCCCCAGCATTTT
TRBD1,.,TRBJ2-7,TRBV2,CASSVVWGQAYEQYF,TGTGCCAGCAGTGTAGTGTGGGGACAGGCCTACGAGCAGTACTTC
TRBD1,.,TRBJ1-4,TRBV2,CASSEAIPGQGDEKLFF,TGTGCCAGCAGTGAAGCGATCCCGGGACAGGGAGATGAAAAACTGTTTTTT
.,.,TRBJ2-5,TRBV10-3,CAISVRDQETQYF,TGTGCCATCAGTGTAAGGGATCAAGAGACCCAGTACTTC
.,.,TRBJ2-5,TRBV28,CASSFAERRTQYF,TGTGCCAGCAGTTTCGCGGAAAGAAGGACCCAGTACTTC
TRBD2,once,TRBJ2-3,TRBV7-3,CASSLGGDIDTQYF,TGTGCCAGCAGCTTAGGGGGGGATATAGATACGCAGTATTTT
.,.,TRBJ1-5,TRBV19,CATKDGDSNQPQHF,TGTGCCACAAAGGACGGCGATAGCAATCAGCCCCAGCATTTT
TRBD1,.,TRBJ2-1,TRBV28,CASSGYRGSDEQFF,TGTGCCAGCAGCGGATACAGGGGAAGCGATGAGCAGTTCTTC
.,few,TRBJ2-2,TRBV18,CASSPRTNTGELFF,TGTGCCAGCTCACCACGGACAAATACCGGGGAGCTGTTTTTT
.,.,TRBJ2-3,TRBV5-5,CASSLETSTDTQYF,TGTGCCAGCAGCTTGGAGACTAGCACAGATACGCAGTATTTT
TRBD1,once,TRBJ2-5,TRBV19,CASRGTGVETQYF,TGTGCCAGTAGAGGGACAGGGGTAGAGACCCAGTACTTC
.,.,TRBJ1-1,TRBV25-1,CASSPTRENTEAFF,TGTGCCAGCAGTCCAACTCGAGAAAACACTGAAGCTTTCTTT
.,.,TRBJ2-7,TRBV11-2,CASTLTRGSYEQYF,TGTGCCAGCACCCTAACTAGAGGGAGCTACGAGCAGTACTTC
.,.,TRBJ1-1,TRBV7-6,CASGQNTEAFF,TGTGCCAGCGGACAGAACACTGAAGCTTTCTTT
.,.,TRBJ1-1,TRBV5-8,CASSLLAEAFF,TGTGCCAGCAGCTTGCTTGCTGAAGCTTTCTTT
TRBD1,.,TRBJ2-7,TRBV4-2,CASSQDGTDSYEQYF,TGTGCCAGCAGCCAAGATGGGACAGACTCCTACGAGCAGTACTTC
.,.,TRBJ1-4,TRBV6-1,CASSEYIIAESLFF,TGTGCCAGCAGCGAATATATAATCGCGGAAAGCCTGTTTTTT
.,.,TRBJ1-1,TRBV5-4,CASRLTGYTEAFF,TGTGCCAGCAGACTCACAGGGTACACTGAAGCTTTCTTT
TRBD1,.,TRBJ1-2,TRBV28,CASSPLKGDSGHGYTF,TGTGCCAGCAGCCCTCTGAAAGGGGACAGTGGGCATGGCTACACCTTC
TRBD2,.,TRBJ2-1,TRBV6-6,CASSFQTSGRVEQFF,TGTGCCAGCAGTTTCCAGACTAGCGGGAGAGTTGAGCAGTTCTTC
.,.,TRBJ1-1,TRBV20-1,CLPTENTEAFF,TGTCTGCCAACAGAAAACACTGAAGCTTTCTTT
.,.,TRBJ1-1,TRBV28,CASSAPSRGFTEAFF,TGTGCCAGCAGTGCCCCATCCAGGGGCTTCACTGAAGCTTTCTTT
.,.,TRBJ1-1,TRBV25-1,CASSEYGQEGTEAFF,TGTGCCAGCAGTGAATACGGGCAGGAGGGGACTGAAGCTTTCTTT
TRBD1,.,TRBJ1-1,TRBV19,CASITPKDRGSVNTEAFF,TGTGCCAGTATCACCCCTAAGGACAGGGGCTCCGTGAACACTGAAGCTTTCTTT
.,.,TRBJ2-5,TRBV5-6,CASSFNLGSQETQYF,TGTGCCAGCAGCTTTAATCTGGGGTCGCAAGAGACCCAGTACTTC
.,.,TRBJ2-7,TRBV11-3,CASSLGSPGYEQYF,TGTGCCAGCAGCCTTGGGTCCCCAGGCTACGAGCAGTACTTC
.,.,TRBJ2-7,TRBV30,CAWTQGPNSYEQYF,TGTGCCTGGACACAGGGACCAAATTCCTACGAGCAGTACTTC
.,.,TRBJ1-2,TRBV9,CASSVVPEILYGYTF,TGTGCCAGCAGCGTAGTACCGGAAATACTCTATGGCTACACCTTC
TRBD1,.,TRBJ2-5,TRBV19,CASSPYPGQGTQETQYF,TGTGCCAGTAGCCCCTACCCCGGACAGGGCACCCAAGAGACCCAGTACTTC
TRBD1,.,TRBJ2-7,TRBV5-1,CASSEDRSREQYF,TGCGCCAGCAGCGAGGACAGGTCGCGCGAGCAGTACTTC
.,.,TRBJ1-2,TRBV18,CASSPPEGAYYGYTF,TGTGCCAGCTCACCACCGGAAGGGGCGTACTATGGCTACACCTTC
TRBD1,.,TRBJ2-7,TRBV5-1,CASSVGTGVRYEQYF,TGCGCCAGCAGCGTGGGGACAGGGGTTAGGTACGAGCAGTACTTC
.,.,TRBJ2-3,TRBV5-4,CASSSPGYYTDTQYF,TGTGCCAGCAGCTCCCCCGGCTATTACACAGATACGCAGTATTTT
.,.,TRBJ1-2,TRBV19,CASSIFWTDYGYTF,TGTGCCAGTAGTATTTTCTGGACAGACTATGGCTACACCTTC
TRBD1,.,TRBJ2-3,TRBV30,CAWKQGARTDTQYF,TGTGCCTGGAAACAGGGGGCTCGGACAGATACGCAGTATTTT
.,once,TRBJ1-5,TRBV7-8,CASSAGGYNGNQPQHF,TGTGCCAGCAGCGCTGGAGGTTATAATGGCAATCAGCCCCAGCATTTT
TRBD2,.,TRBJ2-7,TRBV18,CASGTSADPYEQYF,TGTGCCAGTGGGACTAGCGCCGATCCTTACGAGCAGTACTTC
TRBD2,.,TRBJ2-7,TRBV5-1,CASRLAGAYEQYF,TGCGCCAGCAGGTTAGCGGGAGCCTACGAGCAGTACTTC